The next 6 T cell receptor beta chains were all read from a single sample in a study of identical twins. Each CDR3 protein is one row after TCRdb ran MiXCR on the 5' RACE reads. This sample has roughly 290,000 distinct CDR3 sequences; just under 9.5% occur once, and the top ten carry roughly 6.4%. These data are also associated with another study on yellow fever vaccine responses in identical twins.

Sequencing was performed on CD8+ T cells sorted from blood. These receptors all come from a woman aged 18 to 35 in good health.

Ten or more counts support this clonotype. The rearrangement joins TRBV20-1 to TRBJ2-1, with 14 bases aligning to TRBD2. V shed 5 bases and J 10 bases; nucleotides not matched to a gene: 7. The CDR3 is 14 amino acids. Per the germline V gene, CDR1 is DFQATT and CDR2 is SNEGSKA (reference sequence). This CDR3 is CSAFRLAGGLEQFF. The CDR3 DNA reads TGCAGTGCTTTCAGACTAGCGGGAGGGCTAGAGCAGTTCTTC.

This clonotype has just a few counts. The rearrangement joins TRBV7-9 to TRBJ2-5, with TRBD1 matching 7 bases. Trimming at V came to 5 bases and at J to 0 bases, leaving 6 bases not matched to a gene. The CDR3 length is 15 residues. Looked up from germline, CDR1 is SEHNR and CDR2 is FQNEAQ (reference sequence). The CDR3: CASSAKDRNQETQYF. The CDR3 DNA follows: TGTGCCAGCAGCGCCAAGGACAGGAACCAAGAGACCCAGTACTTC.

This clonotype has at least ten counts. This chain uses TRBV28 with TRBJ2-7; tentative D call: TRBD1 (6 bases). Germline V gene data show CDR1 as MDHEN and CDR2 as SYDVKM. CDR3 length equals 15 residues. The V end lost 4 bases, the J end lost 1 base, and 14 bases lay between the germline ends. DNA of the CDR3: TGTGCCAGCAGTTCCCTGGAAGGGGGATCCTACGAGCAGTACTTC. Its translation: CASSSLEGGSYEQYF.

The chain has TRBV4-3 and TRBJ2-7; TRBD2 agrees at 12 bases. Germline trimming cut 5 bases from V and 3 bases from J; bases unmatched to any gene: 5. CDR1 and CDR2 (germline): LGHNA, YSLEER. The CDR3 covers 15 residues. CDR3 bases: TGCGCCAGCAGCACCGGACTAGCGGGACACTACGAGCAGTACTTC. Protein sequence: CASSTGLAGHYEQYF.

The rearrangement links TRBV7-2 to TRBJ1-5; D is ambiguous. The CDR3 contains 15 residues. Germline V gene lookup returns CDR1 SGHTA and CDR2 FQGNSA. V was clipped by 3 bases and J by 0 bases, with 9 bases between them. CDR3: CASSFGGYSNQPQHF. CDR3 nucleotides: TGTGCCAGCAGCTTCGGAGGATATAGCAATCAGCCCCAGCATTTT.

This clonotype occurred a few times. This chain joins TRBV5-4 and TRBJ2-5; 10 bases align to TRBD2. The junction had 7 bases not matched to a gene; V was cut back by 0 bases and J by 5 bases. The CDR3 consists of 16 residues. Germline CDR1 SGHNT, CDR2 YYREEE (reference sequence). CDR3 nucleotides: TGTGCCAGCAGCTTGGCCCTAGCGGGGGTTCGGGAGACCCAGTACTTC. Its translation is CASSLALAGVRETQYF.